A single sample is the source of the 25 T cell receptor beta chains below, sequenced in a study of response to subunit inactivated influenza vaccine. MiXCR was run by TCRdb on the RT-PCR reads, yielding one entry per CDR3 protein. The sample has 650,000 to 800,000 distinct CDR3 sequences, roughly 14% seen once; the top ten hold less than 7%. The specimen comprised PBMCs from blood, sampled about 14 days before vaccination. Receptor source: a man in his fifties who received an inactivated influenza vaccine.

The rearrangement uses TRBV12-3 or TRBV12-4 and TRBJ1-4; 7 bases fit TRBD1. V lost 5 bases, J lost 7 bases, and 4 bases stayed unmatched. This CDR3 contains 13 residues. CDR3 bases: TGTGCCAGCAGTACAGGGGTTTTTGAAAAACTGTTTTTT. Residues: CASSTGVFEKLFF.

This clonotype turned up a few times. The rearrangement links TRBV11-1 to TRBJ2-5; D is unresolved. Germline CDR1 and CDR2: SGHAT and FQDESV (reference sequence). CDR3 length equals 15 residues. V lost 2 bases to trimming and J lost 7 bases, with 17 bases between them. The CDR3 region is CASSLQFGNSATQYF. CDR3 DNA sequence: TGTGCCAGCAGCTTACAATTTGGGAATTCAGCGACCCAGTACTTC.

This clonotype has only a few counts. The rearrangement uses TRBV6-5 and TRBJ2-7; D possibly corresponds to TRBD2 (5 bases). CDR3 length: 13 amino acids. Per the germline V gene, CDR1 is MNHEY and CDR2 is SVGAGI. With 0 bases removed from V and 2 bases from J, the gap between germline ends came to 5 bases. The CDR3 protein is CASSYSEAYEQYF. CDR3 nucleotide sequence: TGTGCCAGCAGTTACTCGGAGGCCTACGAGCAGTACTTC.

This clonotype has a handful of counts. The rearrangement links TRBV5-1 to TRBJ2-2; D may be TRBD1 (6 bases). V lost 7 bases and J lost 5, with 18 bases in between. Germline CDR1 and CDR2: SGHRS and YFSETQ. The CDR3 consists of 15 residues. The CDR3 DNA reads TGCGCCAGCGAGGTACAGGGCTTCCGAACCGGGGAGCTGTTTTTT. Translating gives CASEVQGFRTGELFF.

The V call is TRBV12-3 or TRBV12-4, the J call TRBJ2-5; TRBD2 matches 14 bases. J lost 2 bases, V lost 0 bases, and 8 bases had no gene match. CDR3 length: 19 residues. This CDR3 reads CASSLAPGLAGAYQETQYF. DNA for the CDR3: TGTGCCAGCAGTTTAGCCCCGGGACTAGCGGGGGCTTATCAAGAGACCCAGTACTTC.

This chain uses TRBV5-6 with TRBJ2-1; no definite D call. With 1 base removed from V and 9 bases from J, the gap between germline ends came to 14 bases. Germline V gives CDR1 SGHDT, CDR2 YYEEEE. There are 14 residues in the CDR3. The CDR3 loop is CASSLIFHAGEQFF. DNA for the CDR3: TGTGCCAGCAGCTTGATCTTTCACGCTGGTGAGCAGTTCTTC.

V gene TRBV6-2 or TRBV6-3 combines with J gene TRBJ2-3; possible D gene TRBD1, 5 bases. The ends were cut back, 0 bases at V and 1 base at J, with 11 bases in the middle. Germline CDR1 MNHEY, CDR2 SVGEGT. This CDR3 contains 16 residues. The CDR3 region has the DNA TGTGCCAGCAGTTACTCGATCCTAGGGGGCACAGATACGCAGTATTTT. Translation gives CASSYSILGGTDTQYF.

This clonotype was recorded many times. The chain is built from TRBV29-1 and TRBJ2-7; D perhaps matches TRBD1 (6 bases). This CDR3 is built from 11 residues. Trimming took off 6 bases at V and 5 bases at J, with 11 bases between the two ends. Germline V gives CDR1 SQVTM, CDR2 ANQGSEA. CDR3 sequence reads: CSVTGTNEQYF. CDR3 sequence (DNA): TGCAGCGTGACCGGGACAAACGAGCAGTACTTC.

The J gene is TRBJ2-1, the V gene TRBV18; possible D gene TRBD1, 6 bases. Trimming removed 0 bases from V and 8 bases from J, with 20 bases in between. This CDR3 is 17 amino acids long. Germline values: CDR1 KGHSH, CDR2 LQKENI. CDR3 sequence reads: CASSPPPGHLSDHEQFF. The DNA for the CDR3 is TGTGCCAGCTCACCACCACCGGGACACCTATCCGACCATGAGCAGTTCTTC. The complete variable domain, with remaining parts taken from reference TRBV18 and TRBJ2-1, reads NAGVMQNPRHLVRRRGQEARLRCSPMKGHSHVYWYRQLPEEGLKFMVYLQKENIIDESGMPKERFSAEFPKEGPSILRIQQVVRGDSAAYFCASSPPPGHLSDHEQFFGPGTRLTVL.

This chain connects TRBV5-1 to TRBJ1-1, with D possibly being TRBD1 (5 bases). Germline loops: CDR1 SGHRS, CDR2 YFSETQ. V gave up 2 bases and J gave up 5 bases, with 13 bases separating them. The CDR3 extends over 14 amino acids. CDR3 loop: CASSFQGVKTEAFF. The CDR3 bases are TGCGCCAGCAGCTTTCAGGGCGTAAAAACTGAAGCTTTCTTT.

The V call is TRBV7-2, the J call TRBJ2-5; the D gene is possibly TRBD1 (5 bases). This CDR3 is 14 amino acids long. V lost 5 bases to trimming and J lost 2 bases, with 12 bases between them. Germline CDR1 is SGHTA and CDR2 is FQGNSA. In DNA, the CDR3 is TGTGCCAGCAGCCCGACCCGACAGCAAGAGACCCAGTACTTC. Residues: CASSPTRQQETQYF.

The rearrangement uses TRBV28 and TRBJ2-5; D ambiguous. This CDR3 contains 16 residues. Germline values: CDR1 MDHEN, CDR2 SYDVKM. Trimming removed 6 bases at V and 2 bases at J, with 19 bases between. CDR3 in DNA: TGTGCCAGCAGCCCCCGGGTCGTGGGAAGGCAAGAGACCCAGTACTTC. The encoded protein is CASSPRVVGRQETQYF.

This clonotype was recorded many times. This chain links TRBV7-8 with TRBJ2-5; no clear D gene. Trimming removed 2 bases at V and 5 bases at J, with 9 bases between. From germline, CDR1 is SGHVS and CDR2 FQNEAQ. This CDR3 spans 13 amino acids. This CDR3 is CASSLPPFETQYF. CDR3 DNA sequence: TGTGCCAGCAGCTTACCCCCCTTTGAGACCCAGTACTTC.

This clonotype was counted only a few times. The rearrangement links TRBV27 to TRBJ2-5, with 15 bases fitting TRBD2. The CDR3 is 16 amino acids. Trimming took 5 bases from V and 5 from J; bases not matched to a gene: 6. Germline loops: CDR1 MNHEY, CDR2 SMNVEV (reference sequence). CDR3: CASSTGLAGGWETQYF. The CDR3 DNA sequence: TGTGCCAGCAGTACGGGACTAGCGGGGGGATGGGAGACCCAGTACTTC.

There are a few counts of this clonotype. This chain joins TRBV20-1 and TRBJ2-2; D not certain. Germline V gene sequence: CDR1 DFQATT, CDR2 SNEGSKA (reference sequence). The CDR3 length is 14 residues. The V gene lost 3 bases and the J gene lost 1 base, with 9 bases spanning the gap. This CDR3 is CSASPGKNTGELFF. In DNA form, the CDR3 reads TGCAGTGCTAGCCCGGGCAAGAACACCGGGGAGCTGTTTTTT.

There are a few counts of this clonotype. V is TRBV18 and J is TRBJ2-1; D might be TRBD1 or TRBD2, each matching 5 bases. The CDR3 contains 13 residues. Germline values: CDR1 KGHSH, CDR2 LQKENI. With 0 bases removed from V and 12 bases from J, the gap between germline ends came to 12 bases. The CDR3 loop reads CASSPPGTPLQFF. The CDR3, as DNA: TGTGCCAGCTCACCACCCGGGACGCCCCTGCAGTTCTTC.

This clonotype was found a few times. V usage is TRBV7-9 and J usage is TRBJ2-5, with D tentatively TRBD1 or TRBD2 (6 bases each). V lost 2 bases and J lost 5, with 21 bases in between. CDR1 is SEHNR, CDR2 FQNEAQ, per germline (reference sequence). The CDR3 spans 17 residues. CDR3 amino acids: CASSLKRSGASRETQYF. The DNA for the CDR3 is TGTGCCAGCAGCTTAAAACGGTCGGGGGCCTCACGGGAGACCCAGTACTTC.

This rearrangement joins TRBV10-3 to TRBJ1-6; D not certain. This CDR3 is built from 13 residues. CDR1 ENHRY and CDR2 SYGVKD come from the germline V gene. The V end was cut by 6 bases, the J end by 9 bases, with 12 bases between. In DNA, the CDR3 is TGTGCCATCAGCCCCGTACAAGGTTCACCCCTCCACTTT. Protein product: CAISPVQGSPLHF.

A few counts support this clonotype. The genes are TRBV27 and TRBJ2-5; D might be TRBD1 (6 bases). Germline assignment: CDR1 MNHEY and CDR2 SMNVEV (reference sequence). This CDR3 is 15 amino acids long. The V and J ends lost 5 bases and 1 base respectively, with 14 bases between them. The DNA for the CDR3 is TGTGCCAGCAGTCCCGTCGGACAGTTCCAAGAGACCCAGTACTTC. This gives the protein CASSPVGQFQETQYF.

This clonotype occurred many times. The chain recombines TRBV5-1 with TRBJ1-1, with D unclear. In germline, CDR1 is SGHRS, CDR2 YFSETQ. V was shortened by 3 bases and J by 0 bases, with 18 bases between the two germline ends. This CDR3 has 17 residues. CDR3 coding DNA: TGCGCCAGCAGCTATAAGGATCCTGAGAGCATGAACACTGAAGCTTTCTTT. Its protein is CASSYKDPESMNTEAFF. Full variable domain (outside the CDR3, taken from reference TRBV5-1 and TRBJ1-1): KAGVTQTPRYLIKTRGQQVTLSCSPISGHRSVSWYQQTPGQGLQFLFEYFSETQRNKGNFPGRFSGRQFSNSRSEMNVSTLELGDSALYLCASSYKDPESMNTEAFFGQGTRLTVV.

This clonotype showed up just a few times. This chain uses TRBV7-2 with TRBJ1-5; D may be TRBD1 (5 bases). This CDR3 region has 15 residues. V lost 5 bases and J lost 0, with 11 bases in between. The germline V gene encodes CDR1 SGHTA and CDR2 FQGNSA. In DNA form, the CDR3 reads TGTGCCAGCAGCCCTCGACAGCGTAGCAATCAGCCCCAGCATTTT. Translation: CASSPRQRSNQPQHF.

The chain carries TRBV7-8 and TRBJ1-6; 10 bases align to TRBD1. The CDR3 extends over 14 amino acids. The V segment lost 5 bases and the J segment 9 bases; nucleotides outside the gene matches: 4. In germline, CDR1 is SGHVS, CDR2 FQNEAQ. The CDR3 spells CASSPDRGLSPLHF. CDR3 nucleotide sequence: TGTGCCAGCAGCCCCGACAGGGGGCTTTCACCCCTCCACTTT. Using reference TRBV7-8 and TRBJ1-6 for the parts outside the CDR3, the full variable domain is GAGVSQSPRYKVAKRGQDVALRCDPISGHVSLFWYQQALGQGPEFLTYFQNEAQLDKSGLPSDRFFAERPEGSVSTLKIQRTQQEDSAVYLCASSPDRGLSPLHFGNGTRLTVT.

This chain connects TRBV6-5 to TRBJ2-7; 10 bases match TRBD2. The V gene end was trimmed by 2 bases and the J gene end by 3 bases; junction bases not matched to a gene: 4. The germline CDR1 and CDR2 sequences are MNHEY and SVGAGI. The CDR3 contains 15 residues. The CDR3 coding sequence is TGTGCCAGCAGTTACAGAACTAGCGGGAACTACGAGCAGTACTTC. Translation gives CASSYRTSGNYEQYF.

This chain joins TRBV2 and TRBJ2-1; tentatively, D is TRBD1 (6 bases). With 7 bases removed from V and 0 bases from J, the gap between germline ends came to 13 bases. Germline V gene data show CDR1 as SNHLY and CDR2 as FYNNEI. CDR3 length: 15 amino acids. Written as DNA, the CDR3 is TGTGCCAGCATGTATCAGGGGAGCTCCTACAATGAGCAGTTCTTC. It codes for CASMYQGSSYNEQFF.

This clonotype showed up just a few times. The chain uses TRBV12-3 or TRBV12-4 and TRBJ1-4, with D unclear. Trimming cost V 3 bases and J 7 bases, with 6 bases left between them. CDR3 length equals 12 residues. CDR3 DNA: TGTGCCAGCAGTTTCACCCTTGAAAAACTGTTTTTT. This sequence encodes CASSFTLEKLFF.